This T cell receptor (beta chain) was found in a study of CD8 T cells in Susac syndrome (dated by TCRdb to the late 2010s). In the study overall: Whether CD8+ T cell activation and differentiation in Susac syndrome was antigen driven was tested using repertoire sequencing. Overall study outcomes, separate from this receptor: The TCR sequencing and HLA analysis was acknowledged to have included a relatively small number of individuals.

Reading the germline V gene gives CDR1 MNHEY and CDR2 SVGEGT. From the cysteine up to the phenylalanine, the CDR3 has a length of 16 residues. The retained sequence is limited to the CDR3, 48 bases, with the frame set at the first base. At the junction V is shortened by 2 bases and J by 5 bases, with 18 bases in between. RNA was extracted using the RNeasy kit, and about 0.5 to 1 ug of the RNA was reverse transcribed with random hexamers. The immunoSEQ multiplex PCR assay, covering 54 Vbeta and 13 Jbeta segments, was used to amplify TCR beta CDR3 regions. PCR amplification bias was corrected by using a synthetic template baseline for primer optimization and computational correction. The study's processing was this. Reads were assigned to V, D and J genes according to IMGT and analyzed in immunoSEQ Analyzer, with only productive sequences retained. Clonality was calculated as one minus the Shannon entropy normalized by log2 of the number of productive unique sequences. Public and private clones were assessed among the 100 most prevalent clones of each patient and control. Clones were defined as Susac-specific if absent from the healthy and MS cohorts, from 1052 published viral clones and from other ImmuneACCESS disease sequences. TCRdb redid the processing of the public reads, applying fastp at Q25 and MiXCR, and retained in-frame beta chains. One record per CDR3 amino acid sequence lists the most common genes and DNA. The V and J calls, along with clone size, are taken from TCRdb and not from the paper's own processing. This sample is represented by about 190,000 distinct CDR3 sequences; 80% to 95% of them were singletons. Of the sample, around 0.1% falls within the top ten clones.

A word on this clonotype: The antigen this receptor binds is unknown. The input lacks base qualities; no much larger clone sits a single base away.

Peripheral blood CD8+ and CD4+ T cells from healthy donors, Susac syndrome patients and multiple sclerosis patients were profiled by high-throughput TCR beta sequencing. Healthy donors were age- and sex-matched controls. Bulk CD8+ and CD4+ T cells were purified magnetically by negative isolation, whereas CD8+ TEMRA cells were enriched by FACS. Blood was drawn into EDTA tubes, processed within 24 hours, and PBMCs were isolated by density gradient centrifugation. PBMCs intended for TCR sequencing were cryopreserved in liquid nitrogen and thawed later in a water bath at 37 degrees C. The sorted or isolated CD4+, CD8+ and CD8+ TEMRA cells reached a purity of at least 90%.

This receptor was taken from a human donor in good health. The sample consisted of CD4+ T cells from PBMCs. This sequence uses TRBV6-2 or TRBV6-3 and TRBJ2-5, with no confidently assigned D gene. For the CDR3, the sequence is CASSYLASRGRETQYF. The DNA sequence is TGTGCCAGCAGTTACCTTGCATCCCGCGGTCGGGAGACCCAGTACTTC.